This T cell receptor (beta chain) was retrieved from a study of shared clonotypes between healthy human individuals. Study-level points and caveats: Non-shared clonotypes showed lower generation probabilities than clonotypes common to all four donors.

Researchers ran the assay at a deep level. Data came from immunoSEQ multiplex PCR; TCRdb stores just in-frame clones and leaves some out. The repertoire holds approximately 1.9 million clones, with about 93% as singletons. Between the trimmed V and J ends, which lost 4 bases and 5 bases, there was a span of 10 bases. Per germline, CDR1 SGHRS and CDR2 YFSETQ. CDR3 length equals 13 residues. CD8 cells regarded as naive lacked CD45RO, were positively chosen for CCR7, and omitted terminally differentiated effector memory CD45RA+ cells. On this clone: What it recognizes is unknown.

This clonotype was obtained from a man between 18 and 35 years old in good health. Some clones in this sample may be carry-over from other donors' samples. The V gene is TRBV5-1, the J gene TRBJ1-5; D is uncertain. The sample consisted of naive CD8+ T cells from PBMCs. The CDR3 nucleotides read TGCGCCAGCAGCCCCAACGGGGATCAGCCCCAGCATTTT. Translating gives CASSPNGDQPQHF.